Included here is one T cell receptor beta chain sequence, with context. Control samples came 1 year after myeloablative marrow transplants with methotrexate plus calcineurin inhibitor. Libraries were prepared by immunoSEQ multiplex PCR; TCRdb keeps only in-frame clonotypes and omits some of them. The sample holds 19,000 or so clones, around 86% seen once. The data are from a study of T cells after posttransplantation cyclophosphamide. CDR3 size: 14 residues. Trimming took off 3 bases at V and 1 base at J, with 7 bases between the two ends. Germline assignment: CDR1 SGHTA and CDR2 FQGNSA. The source is a female patient aged 30 to 45 who received an allogeneic stem cell transplant from an unrelated donor, was CMV-positive, and had acute and chronic GVHD. Among the T cells, some may be from the graft donor. The chain recombines TRBV7-2 with TRBJ2-4; D is possibly TRBD2 (6 bases). The source was PBMCs, collected around 53 weeks after allogeneic stem cell transplant with calcineurin inhibitor and methotrexate. CDR3 sequence reads: CASSFRGAKNIQYF. CDR3 in DNA: TGTGCCAGCAGCTTCCGGGGGGCCAAAAACATTCAGTACTTC.